This T cell receptor beta chain was identified in a study of T cells expressing NK-cell markers. Overall study: Sequencing of TCR beta repertoires drew on sorted CD3+CD56+NKG2C+, CD3+CD56+NKG2C- and CD3+CD56-NKG2C+ T cells. General study points: Several donors' CD3+CD56-NKG2C+ cells were dominated by the same clonotypes. Clarity on HCMV specificity was lacking for the expanded NKG2C+ T cell clones.

5'RACE template switching with UMIs produced the TCR beta cDNA. TCRdb re-called the 5' RACE reads and catalogs CDR3 proteins one per entry, DNA excluded. The sample's table shows some 340,000 distinct CDR3 sequences. A remark on this clonotype: Its antigen is not identified.

This CDR3 contains 17 residues. Germline V gives CDR1 ENHRY, CDR2 SYGVKD. Source material: blood T cells: a sorted CD56 or NKG2C T cell subset, CD4+ or CD8+ T cells, or bulk PBMC T cells (not recorded which). The TCR originated in a man between 18 and 69 years old in good health. This chain links TRBV10-3 with TRBJ1-2. CDR3 sequence reads: CAIGRTDPNSLNYGYTF.